Listed below are T cell receptor beta chains from one sample, sequenced in a study of OX40 agonist ivuxolimab in advanced cancers. Generated by immunoSEQ multiplex PCR, the TCRdb table keeps only in-frame clones and is missing some. The profile covers tens of thousands of clones, with about 93% appearing a single time and over 4% taken by the ten largest. The sample here was CD4+ or CD8+ T cells sorted from blood, taken in a trial of the OX40 agonist ivuxolimab. Receptors were obtained from an adult with an advanced solid tumor such as melanoma, head and neck, liver or kidney cancer. Each CDR3 is given with its conserved first and last residue. The D gene is left open where the match is weak. For some rows the clone size is stated as once, few or many, or as a class when expanded; others skip it.

D,size,V,J,DNA,CDR3
TRBD2,once,TRBV6-5,TRBJ2-7,TGTGCCAGCACCCCCCGGGGGGGCCCCTACGAGCAGTACTTC,CASTPRGGPYEQYF
TRBD2,NA,TRBV10-3,TRBJ2-1,TGTGCCATCAGTGAGTCCTTAGCGGGAGGGCTAAACAATGAGCAGTTCTTC,CAISESLAGGLNNEQFF
NA,NA,TRBV19,TRBJ2-3,TGTGCCAGTACCCTCCTGGACGGCGATACGCAGTATTTT,CASTLLDGDTQYF
NA,NA,TRBV21-1,TRBJ2-2,TGTGCCAGCAGCAAAGCGCTAGCTACCGGGGAGCTGTTTTTT,CASSKALATGELFF
TRBD1,NA,TRBV10-2,TRBJ1-5,TGCGCCAGCAGTGGGACAGGGATTCAGCCCCAGCATTTT,CASSGTGIQPQHF
NA,NA,TRBV6-1,TRBJ2-3,TGTGCCAGCAGTGGAAATACCGTGGACGTCCGCACAGATACGCAGTATTTT,CASSGNTVDVRTDTQYF
TRBD1,NA,TRBV4-3,TRBJ2-3,TGCGCCAGCAGCCAAGGCCCCACAGGGGGAGATACGCAGTATTTT,CASSQGPTGGDTQYF
TRBD1,NA,TRBV7-3,TRBJ1-2,TGTGCCAGCAGCTTATCTGGGGGCAGGGGGCACAACTATGGCTACACCTTC,CASSLSGGRGHNYGYTF
TRBD2,NA,TRBV9,TRBJ2-1,TGTGCCAGCAGCGCAGCGGGGGTTTCCTACAATGAGCAGTTCTTC,CASSAAGVSYNEQFF
NA,NA,TRBV2,TRBJ1-4,TGTGCCAGCAGTGTCGGCAGGGGATTTGAAAAACTGTTTTTT,CASSVGRGFEKLFF